The rows below give T cell receptor beta chains drawn from one sample of a study of T cells in Graves' hyperthyroidism and ophthalmopathy. TCRdb itself ran the multiplex PCR reads through MiXCR, one entry per CDR3 protein. The repertoire holds about 500,000 distinct CDR3 sequences, over 35% seen once, with around two fifths in the top ten. The sample was peripheral blood or thyroid tissue (not recorded which). The receptors derive from an adult woman with Graves' disease, either hyperthyroidism or ophthalmopathy (not recorded which). CDR3s include the opening cysteine and the closing phenylalanine or tryptophan. Each record gives: J gene, clone size, V gene, D gene, CDR3 protein, CDR3 DNA. The D gene is left open where the match is weak. Some rows have no size entry. The others give once, few or many, or a class for an expanded clone.

>TRBJ2-5|many|TRBV11-2|TRBD2
CASSPPPGGRGETQYF
TGTGCCAGCAGCCCCCCCCCTGGCGGGAGAGGGGAGACCCAGTACTTC
>TRBJ1-1|few|TRBV29-1|-
CSVEGTGTEAFF
TGCAGCGTTGAAGGGACGGGCACTGAAGCTTTCTTT
>TRBJ1-4|-|TRBV7-2|TRBD1
CASSFDRVGGEKLFF
TGTGCCAGCAGCTTCGACAGGGTTGGGGGAGAAAAACTGTTTTTT
>TRBJ1-2|-|TRBV11-2|-
CAISDLLRGFNYGYTF
TGTGCCATTTCCGACTTGTTGCGCGGCTTTAACTATGGCTACACCTTC
>TRBJ2-7|-|TRBV7-9|TRBD2
CASSLSTSGTYEQYF
TGTGCCAGCAGCTTGAGTACTAGCGGGACCTACGAGCAGTACTTC
>TRBJ2-7|many|TRBV5-4|-
CASSLEGWDEQYF
TGTGCCAGCAGCTTGGAGGGTTGGGACGAGCAGTACTTC
>TRBJ2-6|-|TRBV5-1|-
CASSLVGKGSGANVLTF
TGCGCCAGCAGCTTGGTCGGGAAGGGTTCTGGGGCCAACGTCCTGACTTTC
>TRBJ2-5|-|TRBV20-1|-
CSARAQYF
TGCAGTGCTAGGGCCCAGTACTTC
>TRBJ1-1|-|TRBV13|TRBD1
CASSVATGTEAFF
TGTGCCAGCAGCGTAGCGACAGGGACTGAAGCTTTCTTT
>TRBJ2-3|-|TRBV13|-
CASSLFGLTDTQYF
TGTGCCAGCAGCTTATTCGGCCTCACAGATACGCAGTATTTT
>TRBJ2-5|-|TRBV5-5|-
CASSVMGRKETQYF
TGTGCCAGCAGCGTGATGGGGAGAAAAGAGACCCAGTACTTC
>TRBJ2-5|many|TRBV12-3/TRBV12-4|-
CASSLSSSQETQYF
TGTGCCAGCAGTCTTAGCTCCTCCCAAGAGACCCAGTACTTC
>TRBJ1-5|many|TRBV16|-
CASSQSDSNQPQHF
TGTGCCAGCAGCCAATCCGATAGCAATCAGCCCCAGCATTTT
>TRBJ1-6|few|TRBV2|-
CASSVKQGGPNSPLHF
TGTGCCAGCAGTGTAAAACAGGGAGGCCCAAATTCACCCCTCCACTTT
>TRBJ2-7|-|TRBV5-1|-
CASSLEAGSAYEQYF
TGCGCCAGCAGCTTGGAGGCGGGGAGCGCCTACGAGCAGTACTTC
>TRBJ1-5|-|TRBV19|TRBD1
CASSFRGQVNQPQHF
TGTGCCAGTAGTTTTCGGGGACAGGTTAATCAGCCCCAGCATTTT
>TRBJ1-5|-|TRBV2|TRBD1
CASTRTGAGNQPQHF
TGTGCCAGCACTCGGACAGGGGCTGGCAATCAGCCCCAGCATTTT
>TRBJ1-4|-|TRBV10-3|TRBD1
CATVSQGAKLFF
TGTGCCACCGTGTCTCAGGGGGCAAAACTGTTTTTT
>TRBJ1-2|many|TRBV10-3|TRBD1
CATGDSLDGYTF
TGTGCCACCGGGGACAGCCTAGATGGCTACACCTTC
>TRBJ1-6|-|TRBV20-1|-
CSARASDRAPLHF
TGCAGTGCTAGAGCTTCAGACCGAGCACCCCTCCACTTT
>TRBJ1-2|-|TRBV12-3/TRBV12-4|TRBD1
CASMQGGRNYGYTF
TGTGCCAGCATGCAGGGGGGACGCAACTATGGCTACACCTTC
>TRBJ2-7|-|TRBV29-1|TRBD1
CSAMQTGSSYEQYF
TGCAGCGCCATGCAGACAGGGAGCTCCTACGAGCAGTACTTC
>TRBJ1-4|once|TRBV7-8|-
CASSARVGSNEKLFF
TGTGCCAGCAGCGCTAGGGTCGGATCTAATGAAAAACTGTTTTTT
>TRBJ1-5|few|TRBV20-1|-
CSAYTRPQHF
TGCAGTGCTTATACTAGGCCCCAGCATTTT
>TRBJ1-4|many|TRBV5-6|-
CASSLPGGDEKLFF
TGTGCCAGCAGCTTGCCGGGGGGGGATGAAAAACTGTTTTTT
>TRBJ2-5|-|TRBV5-8|-
CASRAAGGGQETQYF
TGTGCCAGCAGAGCCGCAGGGGGAGGGCAAGAGACCCAGTACTTC
>TRBJ1-1|-|TRBV27|TRBD1
CASSLLGSGGAKTEAFF
TGTGCCAGCAGTTTACTCGGTTCAGGGGGCGCGAAGACTGAAGCTTTCTTT
>TRBJ1-1|-|TRBV20-1|TRBD1
CSAAGGTEAFF
TGCAGTGCTGCAGGGGGCACTGAAGCTTTCTTT
>TRBJ2-2|-|TRBV12-3/TRBV12-4|-
CASSPRGARAGTGELFF
TGTGCCAGCAGCCCAAGGGGGGCCCGGGCGGGCACCGGGGAGCTGTTTTTT
>TRBJ2-1|few|TRBV10-3|-
CAISRQLNRRSSYNEQFF
TGTGCCATCAGCCGCCAACTCAACAGGAGAAGCTCCTACAATGAGCAGTTCTTC
>TRBJ1-2|-|TRBV7-9|-
CASSRRWNGWRTF
TGTGCCAGCAGTAGGCGGTGGAATGGGTGGCGCACCTTC
>TRBJ1-5|once|TRBV12-3/TRBV12-4|-
CASCRGTYNQPQHF
TGTGCCAGCTGCCGTGGTACTTACAATCAGCCCCAGCATTTT
>TRBJ1-4|-|TRBV7-9|TRBD1
CASNRGTNEKLFF
TGTGCCAGCAACAGGGGGACTAATGAAAAACTGTTTTTT
>TRBJ2-7|-|TRBV29-1|-
CSVEWVRSEQYF
TGCAGCGTTGAATGGGTCAGATCTGAGCAGTACTTC
>TRBJ2-7|few|TRBV7-2|TRBD2
CASSWTSGYEQYF
TGTGCCAGCAGCTGGACTAGCGGCTACGAGCAGTACTTC
>TRBJ1-5|many|TRBV6-2/TRBV6-3|TRBD1
CASRPGQGTNQPQHF
TGTGCCAGCAGACCGGGACAGGGTACCAATCAGCCCCAGCATTTT
>TRBJ1-2|-|TRBV7-9|-
CASLSLGDVTNYGYTF
TGTGCCAGCTTATCCCTCGGGGACGTGACTAACTATGGCTACACCTTC
>TRBJ1-6|-|TRBV2|-
CASSERGGSPLHF
TGTGCCAGCAGTGAACGGGGTGGTTCACCCCTCCACTTT
>TRBJ2-5|-|TRBV7-2|TRBD2
CASSLRGWREGRRETQYF
TGTGCCAGCAGCTTACGGGGCTGGCGGGAGGGCCGGAGGGAGACCCAGTACTTC
>TRBJ1-4|-|TRBV4-1|-
CASSPKSGREEKLFF
TGTGCCAGCAGCCCAAAATCGGGACGGGAGGAAAAACTGTTTTTT
>TRBJ2-5|-|TRBV2|-
CATRERAETQYF
TGTGCCACCCGGGAAAGGGCAGAGACCCAGTACTTC
>TRBJ1-1|once|TRBV10-2|-
CASRGRLGTEAFF
TGCGCCAGCAGGGGACGGTTGGGCACTGAAGCTTTCTTT
>TRBJ2-7|-|TRBV7-9|-
CASSKGQNAAYEQYF
TGTGCCAGCAGTAAAGGACAGAATGCCGCCTACGAGCAGTACTTC
>TRBJ1-3|many|TRBV7-9|-
CASSLSVSGNTIYF
TGTGCCAGCAGCTTGAGCGTCTCTGGAAACACCATATATTTT
>TRBJ2-6|-|TRBV14|-
CASRGSASGANVLTF
TGTGCCAGCAGGGGGAGTGCGTCTGGGGCCAACGTCCTGACTTTC
>TRBJ2-2|many|TRBV5-1|-
CASSSTAKDTGELFF
TGCGCCAGCAGCTCTACGGCAAAAGACACCGGGGAGCTGTTTTTT
>TRBJ2-7|-|TRBV7-9|TRBD2
CTSGGQGAYEQYF
TGTACCAGCGGGGGGCAGGGGGCCTACGAGCAGTACTTC
>TRBJ1-5|many|TRBV29-1|-
CSVAENSNQPQHF
TGCAGCGTTGCGGAGAATAGCAATCAGCCCCAGCATTTT
>TRBJ1-5|many|TRBV19|TRBD1
CASSMGTGRQPQHF
TGTGCCAGTAGTATGGGGACAGGGAGGCAGCCCCAGCATTTT
>TRBJ1-5|-|TRBV19|-
CASQRGGGNQPQHF
TGTGCCAGTCAGCGGGGAGGGGGCAATCAGCCCCAGCATTTT